This TCR beta chain was profiled in a study of PD-L1 blockade in urothelial cancer. Study-wide background: Patients initiated atezolizumab in 2014 at 1,200 mg intravenously every 3 weeks. Timepoints chosen for blood analysis were 3 weeks (second dose) and 6 weeks after treatment start.

Time point defined: peripheral blood 6 weeks after treatment start. The method was immunoSEQ multiplex PCR; TCRdb's version includes in-frame clones alone and lacks a portion of them. The table shows some 48,000 clones, with approximately 83% occurring only once. This TCR derives from a man aged 55 to 69 with urothelial cancer. The sequenced sample was PBMCs, obtained around atezolizumab (anti-PD-L1) treatment.

In DNA, the CDR3 is TGTGCCTGGAGCCAAGGACTAGCGGGGACCAATGAGCAGTTCTTC. Encoded protein: CAWSQGLAGTNEQFF. The chain links TRBV30 to TRBJ2-1; TRBD2 agrees at 12 bases. This CDR3 has 15 amino acids. The junction had 6 bases not matched to a gene; V was cut back by 3 bases and J by 6 bases. Germline CDR1 and CDR2: GTSNPN and SVGIG (reference sequence).